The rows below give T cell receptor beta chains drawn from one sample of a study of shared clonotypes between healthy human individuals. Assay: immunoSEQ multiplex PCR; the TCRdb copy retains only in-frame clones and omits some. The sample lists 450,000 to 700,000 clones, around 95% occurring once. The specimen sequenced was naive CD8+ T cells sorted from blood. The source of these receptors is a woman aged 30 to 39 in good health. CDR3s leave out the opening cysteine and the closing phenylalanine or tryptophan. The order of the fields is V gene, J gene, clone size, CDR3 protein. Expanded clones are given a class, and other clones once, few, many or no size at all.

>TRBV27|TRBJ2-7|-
ASSLKAVASGSRYEQY
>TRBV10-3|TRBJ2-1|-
AIGTGSEQF
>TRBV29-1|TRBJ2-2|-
SGLLALNTGELF
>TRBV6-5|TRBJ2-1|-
ASRNSVPDYNEQF
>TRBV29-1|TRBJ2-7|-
SVATGTNEQY
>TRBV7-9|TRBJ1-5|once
ASSPASGTGAQPQH
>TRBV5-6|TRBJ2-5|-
ASSASETQY
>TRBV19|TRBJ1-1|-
ASMGVLVGNTEAF
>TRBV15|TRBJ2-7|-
ATSSGRLVYEQY
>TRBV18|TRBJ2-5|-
ASSPEEGETQY
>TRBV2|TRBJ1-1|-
ATSQGGTEAF
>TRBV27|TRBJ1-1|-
ASSLGTVNTEAF
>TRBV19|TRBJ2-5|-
ASGTRGLVETQY
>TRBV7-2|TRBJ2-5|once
ASSTGALRLWETQY
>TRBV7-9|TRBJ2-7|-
ASSQITGLHEQY
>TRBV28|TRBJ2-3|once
ASSSKRTYRQTSTDTQY
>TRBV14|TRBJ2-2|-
ASSHASGELF
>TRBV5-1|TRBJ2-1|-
AREQGLADHYNEQF
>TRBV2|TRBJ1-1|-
ASSGGRQGMNTEAF
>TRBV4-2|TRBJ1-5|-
ASSQGGGLDQPQH
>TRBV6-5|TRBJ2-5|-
ASSSGGAGNQETQY
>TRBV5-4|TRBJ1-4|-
ASSTQGLNEKLF
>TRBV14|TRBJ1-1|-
ASSQEGALATEAF
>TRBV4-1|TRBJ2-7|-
ASSLGQAGAVYEQY
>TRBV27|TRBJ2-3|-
ASSSKTERTDTQY
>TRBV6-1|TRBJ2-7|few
ASIRVNEQY
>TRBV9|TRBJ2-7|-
ASSVAGDISSYEQY
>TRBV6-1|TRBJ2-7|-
ASSDGGRRYEQY
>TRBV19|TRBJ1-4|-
ASTYSATNEKLF
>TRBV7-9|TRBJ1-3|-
ASSLPRGFDSGNTIY
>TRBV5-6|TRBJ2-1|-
ASSRGTGFVNEQF
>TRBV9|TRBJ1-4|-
ASSGTGRTNEKLF
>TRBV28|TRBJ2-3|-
ASGQGGQKMGLAGGKGTDAQY
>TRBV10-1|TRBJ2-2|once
ASKNAGSPSGELF
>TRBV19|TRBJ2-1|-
ASSIVGQGGNNEQF